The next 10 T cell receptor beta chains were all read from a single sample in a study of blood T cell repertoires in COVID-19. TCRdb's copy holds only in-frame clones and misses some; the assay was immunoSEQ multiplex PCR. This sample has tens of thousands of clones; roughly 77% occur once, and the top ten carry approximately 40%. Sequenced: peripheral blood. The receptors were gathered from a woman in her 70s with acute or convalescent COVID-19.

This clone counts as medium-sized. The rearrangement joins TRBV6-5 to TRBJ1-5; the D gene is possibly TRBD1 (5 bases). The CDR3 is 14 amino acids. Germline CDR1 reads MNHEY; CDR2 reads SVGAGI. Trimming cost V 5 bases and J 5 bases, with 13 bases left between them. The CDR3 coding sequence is TGTGCCAGCAGTCCTTGGGGGGTTCATCAGCCCCAGCATTTT. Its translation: CASSPWGVHQPQHF.

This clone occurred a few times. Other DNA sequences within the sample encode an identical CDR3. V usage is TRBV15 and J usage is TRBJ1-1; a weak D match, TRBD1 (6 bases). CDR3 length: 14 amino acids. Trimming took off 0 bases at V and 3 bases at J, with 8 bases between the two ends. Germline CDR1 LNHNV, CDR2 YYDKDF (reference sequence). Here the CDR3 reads CATSRDGQHTEAFF. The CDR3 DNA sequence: TGTGCCACCAGCAGAGATGGACAGCACACTGAAGCTTTCTTT.

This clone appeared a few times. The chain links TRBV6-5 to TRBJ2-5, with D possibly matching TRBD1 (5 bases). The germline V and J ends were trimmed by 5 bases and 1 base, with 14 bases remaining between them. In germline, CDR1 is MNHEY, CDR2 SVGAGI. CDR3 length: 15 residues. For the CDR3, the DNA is TGTGCCAGCAGTCCCAGGACACTTGCCCAAGAGACCCAGTACTTC. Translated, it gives CASSPRTLAQETQYF.

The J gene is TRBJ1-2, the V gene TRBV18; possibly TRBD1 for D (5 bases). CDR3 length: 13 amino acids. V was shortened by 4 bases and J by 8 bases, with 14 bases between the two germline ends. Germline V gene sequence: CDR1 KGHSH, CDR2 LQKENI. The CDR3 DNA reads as TGTGCCAGCTCACTCATTCAGGGTGACGGCTACACCTTC. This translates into CASSLIQGDGYTF. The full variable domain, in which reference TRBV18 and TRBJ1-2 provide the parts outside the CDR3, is NAGVMQNPRHLVRRRGQEARLRCSPMKGHSHVYWYRQLPEEGLKFMVYLQKENIIDESGMPKERFSAEFPKEGPSILRIQQVVRGDSAAYFCASSLIQGDGYTFGSGTRLTVV.

The CDR3 sequence is CASSLFMNTEAFF. In nucleotides, the CDR3 is TGTGCCAGCAGCTTATTCATGAACACTGAAGCTTTCTTT. V usage is TRBV7-3 and J usage is TRBJ1-1; D ambiguous. V was trimmed by 2 bases and J by 0 bases, leaving 4 bases between them. CDR3 size: 13 residues. Germline CDR1 SGHTA, CDR2 FQGTGA.

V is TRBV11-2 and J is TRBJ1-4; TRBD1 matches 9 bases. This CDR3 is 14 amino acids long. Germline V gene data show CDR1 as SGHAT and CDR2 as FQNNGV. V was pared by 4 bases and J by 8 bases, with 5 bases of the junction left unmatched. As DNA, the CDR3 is TGTGCCAGCAGCTCGGGACAGGGTCTCGAAAAACTGTTTTTT. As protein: CASSSGQGLEKLFF.

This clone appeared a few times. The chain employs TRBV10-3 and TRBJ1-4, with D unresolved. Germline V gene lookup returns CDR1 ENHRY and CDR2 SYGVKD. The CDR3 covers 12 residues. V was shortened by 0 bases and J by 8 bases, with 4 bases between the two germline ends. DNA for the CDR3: TGTGCCATCAGTGAGTCTGGCGAAAAACTGTTTTTT. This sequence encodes CAISESGEKLFF.

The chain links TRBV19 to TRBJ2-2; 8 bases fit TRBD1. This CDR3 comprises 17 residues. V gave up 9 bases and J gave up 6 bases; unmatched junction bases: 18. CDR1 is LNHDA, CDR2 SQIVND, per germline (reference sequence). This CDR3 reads CASRDRRRDRRSGELFF. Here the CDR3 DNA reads TGTGCCAGCCGGGACAGGAGAAGGGACCGAAGATCCGGGGAGCTGTTTTTT.

The CDR3 is CASRPTGGRAGANVLTF. CDR3 nucleotides: TGTGCCAGCAGACCCACAGGGGGAAGAGCTGGGGCCAACGTCCTGACTTTC. This chain joins TRBV28 and TRBJ2-6; the match to TRBD1 covers 8 bases. V dropped 6 bases and J dropped 2; count of bases not matched to a gene: 9. The V gene's germline CDR1 is MDHEN and CDR2 SYDVKM. The CDR3 is made up of 17 amino acids.

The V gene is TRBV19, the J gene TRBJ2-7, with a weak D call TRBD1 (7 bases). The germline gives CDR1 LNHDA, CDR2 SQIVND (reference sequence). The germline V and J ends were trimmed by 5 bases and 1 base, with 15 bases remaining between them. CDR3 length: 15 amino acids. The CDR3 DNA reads TGTGCCAGTAGTTTTCGCGGGACAGAATCCTACGAGCAGTACTTC. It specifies CASSFRGTESYEQYF. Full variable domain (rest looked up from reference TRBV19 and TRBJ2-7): DGGITQSPKYLFRKEGQNVTLSCEQNLNHDAMYWYRQDPGQGLRLIYYSQIVNDFQKGDIAEGYSVSREKKESFPLTVTSAQKNPTAFYLCASSFRGTESYEQYFGPGTRLTVT.